The 7 T cell receptor beta chains presented below share a single source sample, sequenced in a study of shared clonotypes between healthy human individuals. Only in-frame clones appear in the TCRdb table, and some are missing; sequencing was by immunoSEQ multiplex PCR. The top ten hold approximately 0.4% of the sample, which has more than 1,200,000 clones, approximately 98.5% seen once. Material for sequencing was naive CD4+ T cells sorted from blood. Subset of the sample: CD45RA+ positively selected. These receptors originate from a man under 40 in good health.

The gene calls are TRBV10-3 and TRBJ2-7, with 7 bases lining up with TRBD1. CDR3 length: 12 residues. The V gene's germline CDR1 is ENHRY and CDR2 SYGVKD. Losses at the gene ends were 8 bases for V and 7 bases for J; bases not matched to a gene: 8. CDR3 region: CAISLQGREQYF. The CDR3 region has the DNA TGTGCCATCTCATTACAGGGGCGGGAGCAGTACTTC.

V usage is TRBV6-1 and J usage is TRBJ2-1; 7 bases agree with TRBD2. Germline V gene sequence: CDR1 MNHNS, CDR2 SASEGT. This CDR3 is 13 amino acids long. Germline trimming cut 10 bases from V and 6 bases from J; bases unmatched to any gene: 9. In DNA form, the CDR3 reads TGTGCCACTAAACTAGCGCCCGTCAATGAGCAGTTCTTC. Protein: CATKLAPVNEQFF.

This rearrangement joins TRBV2 to TRBJ2-2; possibly TRBD1 for D (6 bases). V lost 2 bases and J lost 3, with 10 bases in between. CDR3 length: 15 residues. Germline-derived CDR1 and CDR2 are SNHLY and FYNNEI. The CDR3 bases are TGTGCCAGCAGTGAACTCAGGGGCCACACCGGGGAGCTGTTTTTT. Protein product: CASSELRGHTGELFF.

The J gene is TRBJ2-1, the V gene TRBV28; tentative D call: TRBD2 (6 bases). This CDR3 is 16 amino acids long. The germline CDR1 and CDR2 sequences are MDHEN and SYDVKM. Deletions cut 5 bases from V and 8 bases from J, with 22 bases between. Here the CDR3 DNA reads TGTGCCAGCAGTCTCATTGGGGCGGCTAGGAGGGATGAGCAGTTCTTC. Encoded protein: CASSLIGAARRDEQFF.

V usage is TRBV7-8 and J usage is TRBJ1-1, with unresolved D. CDR3 length equals 13 residues. Trimming stripped 2 bases from V and 7 bases from J, with 11 bases between. The germline V gene encodes CDR1 SGHVS and CDR2 FQNEAQ. CDR3 DNA: TGTGCCAGCAGCTTAACCATGGCCCGTGAAGCTTTCTTT. It is translated as CASSLTMAREAFF.

The chain combines TRBV25-1 with TRBJ2-7; possible D gene TRBD2, 6 bases. The V end lost 4 bases, the J end lost 6 bases, and 25 bases lay between the germline ends. The CDR3 runs to 17 residues. Germline CDR1 and CDR2: MGHDK and SYGVNS. The CDR3 here is CASSGTLLASTGGEQYF. Written as DNA, the CDR3 is TGTGCCAGCAGTGGAACGCTCCTAGCGTCAACGGGCGGCGAGCAGTACTTC.

The V and J genes are TRBV29-1 and TRBJ1-1, with a weak D call TRBD1 (6 bases). CDR3 length equals 13 residues. The germline gives CDR1 SQVTM, CDR2 ANQGSEA. As DNA, the CDR3 is TGCACCACGCGCGGGGGGGCAGGCACTGAAGCTTTCTTT. This gives the protein CTTRGGAGTEAFF.